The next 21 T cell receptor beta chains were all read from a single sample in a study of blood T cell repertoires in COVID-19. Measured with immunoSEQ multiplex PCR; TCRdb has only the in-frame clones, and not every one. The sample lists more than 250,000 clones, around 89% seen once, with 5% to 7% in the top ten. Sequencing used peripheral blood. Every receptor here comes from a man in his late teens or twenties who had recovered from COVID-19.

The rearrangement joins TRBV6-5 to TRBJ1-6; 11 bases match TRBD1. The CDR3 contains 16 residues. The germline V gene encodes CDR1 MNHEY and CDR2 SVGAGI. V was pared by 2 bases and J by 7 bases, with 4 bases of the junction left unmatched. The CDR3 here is CASSYGTGGLNSPLHF. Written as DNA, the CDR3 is TGTGCCAGCAGTTACGGGACAGGGGGACTCAATTCACCCCTCCACTTT.

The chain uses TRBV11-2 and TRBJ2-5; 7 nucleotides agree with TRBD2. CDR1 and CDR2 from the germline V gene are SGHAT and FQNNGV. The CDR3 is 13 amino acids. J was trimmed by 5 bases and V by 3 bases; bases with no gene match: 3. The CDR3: CASSFWREETQYF. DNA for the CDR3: TGTGCCAGCAGCTTTTGGCGGGAGGAGACCCAGTACTTC.

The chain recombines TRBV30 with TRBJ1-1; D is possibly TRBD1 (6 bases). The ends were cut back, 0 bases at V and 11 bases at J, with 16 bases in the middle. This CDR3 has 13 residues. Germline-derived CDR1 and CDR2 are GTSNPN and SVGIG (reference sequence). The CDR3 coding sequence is TGTGCCTGGAGTGTAGGACAGCCCAAGGAGGCTTTCTTT. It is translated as CAWSVGQPKEAFF.

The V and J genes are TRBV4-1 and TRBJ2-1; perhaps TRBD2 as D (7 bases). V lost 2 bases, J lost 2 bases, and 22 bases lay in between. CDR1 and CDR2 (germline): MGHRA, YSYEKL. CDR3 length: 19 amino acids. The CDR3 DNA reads TGCGCCAGCAGCCAACCCCTCCTGGGGGCGGGAGAGGCCTACAATGAGCAGTTCTTC. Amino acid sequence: CASSQPLLGAGEAYNEQFF.

This CDR3 reads CATLRRGGSTDTQYF. The CDR3 DNA reads TGTGCCACCCTCAGGAGGGGGGGGTCCACAGATACGCAGTATTTT. The rearrangement joins TRBV19 to TRBJ2-3; D is perhaps TRBD2 (7 bases). Germline values: CDR1 LNHDA, CDR2 SQIVND (reference sequence). V lost 10 bases, J lost 2 bases, and 19 bases lay in between. This CDR3 is built from 15 residues.

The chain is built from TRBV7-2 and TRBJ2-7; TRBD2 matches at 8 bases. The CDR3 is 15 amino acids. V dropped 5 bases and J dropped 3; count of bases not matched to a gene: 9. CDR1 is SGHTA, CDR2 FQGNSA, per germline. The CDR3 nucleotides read TGTGCCAGCAGCCCCCCCCCTAGCGGGTTCTACGAGCAGTACTTC. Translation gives CASSPPPSGFYEQYF.

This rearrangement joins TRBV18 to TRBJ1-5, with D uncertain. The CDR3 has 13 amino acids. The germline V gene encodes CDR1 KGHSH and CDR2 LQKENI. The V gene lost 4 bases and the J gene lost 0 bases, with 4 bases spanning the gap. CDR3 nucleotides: TGTGCCAGCTCACGAGATAGCAATCAGCCCCAGCATTTT. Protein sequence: CASSRDSNQPQHF.

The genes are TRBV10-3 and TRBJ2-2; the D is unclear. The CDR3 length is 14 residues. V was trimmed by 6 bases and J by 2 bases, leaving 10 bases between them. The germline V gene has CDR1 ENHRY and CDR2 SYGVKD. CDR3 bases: TGTGCCATCAGCTTTACTACCAACACCGGGGAGCTGTTTTTT. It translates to CAISFTTNTGELFF.

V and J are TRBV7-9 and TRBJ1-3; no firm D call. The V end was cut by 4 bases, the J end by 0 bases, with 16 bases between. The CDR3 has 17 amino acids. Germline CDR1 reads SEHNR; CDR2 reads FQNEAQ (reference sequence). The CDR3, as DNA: TGTGCCAGCAGCTCCCCCCGGGTAGCTTACTCTGGAAACACCATATATTTT. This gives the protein CASSSPRVAYSGNTIYF.

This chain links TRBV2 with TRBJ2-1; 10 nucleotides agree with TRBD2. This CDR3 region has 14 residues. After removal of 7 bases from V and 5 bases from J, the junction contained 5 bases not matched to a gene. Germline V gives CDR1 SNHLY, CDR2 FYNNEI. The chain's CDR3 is CASTWTSGNNEQFF. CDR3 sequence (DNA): TGTGCCAGCACCTGGACTAGCGGTAACAATGAGCAGTTCTTC. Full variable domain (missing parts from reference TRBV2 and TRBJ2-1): EPEVTQTPSHQVTQMGQEVILRCVPISNHLYFYWYRQILGQKVEFLVSFYNNEISEKSEIFDDQFSVERPDGSNFTLKIRSTKLEDSAMYFCASTWTSGNNEQFFGPGTRLTVL.

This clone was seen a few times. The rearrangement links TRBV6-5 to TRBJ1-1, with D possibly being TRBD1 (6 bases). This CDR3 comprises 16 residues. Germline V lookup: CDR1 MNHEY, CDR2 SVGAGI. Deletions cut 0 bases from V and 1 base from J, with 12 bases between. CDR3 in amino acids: CASSYSPTGWNTEAFF. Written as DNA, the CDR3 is TGTGCCAGCAGTTACTCCCCCACAGGGTGGAACACTGAAGCTTTCTTT.

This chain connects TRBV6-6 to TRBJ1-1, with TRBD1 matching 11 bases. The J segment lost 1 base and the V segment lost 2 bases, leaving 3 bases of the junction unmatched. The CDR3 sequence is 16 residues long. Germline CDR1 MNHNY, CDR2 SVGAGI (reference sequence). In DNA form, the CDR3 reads TGTGCCAGCAGTTACGGACAGGGGGCGCCGAACACTGAAGCTTTCTTT. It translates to CASSYGQGAPNTEAFF.

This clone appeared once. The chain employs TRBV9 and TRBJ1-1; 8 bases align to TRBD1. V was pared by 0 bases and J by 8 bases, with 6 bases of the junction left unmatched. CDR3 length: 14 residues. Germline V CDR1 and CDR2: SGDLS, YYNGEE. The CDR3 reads CASSVEGTGGEAFF. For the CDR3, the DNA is TGTGCCAGCAGCGTAGAGGGGACAGGAGGAGAAGCTTTCTTT.

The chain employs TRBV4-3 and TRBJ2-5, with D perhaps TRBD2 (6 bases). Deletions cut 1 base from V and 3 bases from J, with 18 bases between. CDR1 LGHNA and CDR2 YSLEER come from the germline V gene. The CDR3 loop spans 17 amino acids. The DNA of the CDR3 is TGCGCCAGCAGCCAAGCTCCTCCCGGGACTCTAGAAGAGACCCAGTACTTC. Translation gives CASSQAPPGTLEETQYF.

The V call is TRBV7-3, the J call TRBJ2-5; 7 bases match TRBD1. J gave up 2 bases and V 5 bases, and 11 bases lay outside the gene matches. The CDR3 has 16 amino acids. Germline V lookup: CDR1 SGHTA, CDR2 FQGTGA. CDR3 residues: CASSPGGSPGQETQYF. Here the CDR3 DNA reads TGTGCCAGCAGCCCAGGGGGTAGCCCTGGACAAGAGACCCAGTACTTC.

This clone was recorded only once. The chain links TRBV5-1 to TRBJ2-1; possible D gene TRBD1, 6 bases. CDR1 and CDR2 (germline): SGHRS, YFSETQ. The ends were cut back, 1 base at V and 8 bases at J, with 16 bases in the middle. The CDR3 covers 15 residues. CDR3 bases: TGCGCCAGCAGCTTGTCCTTAGGGGGAGTGTATGAGCAGTTCTTC. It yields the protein CASSLSLGGVYEQFF. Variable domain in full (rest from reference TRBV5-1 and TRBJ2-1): KAGVTQTPRYLIKTRGQQVTLSCSPISGHRSVSWYQQTPGQGLQFLFEYFSETQRNKGNFPGRFSGRQFSNSRSEMNVSTLELGDSALYLCASSLSLGGVYEQFFGPGTRLTVL.

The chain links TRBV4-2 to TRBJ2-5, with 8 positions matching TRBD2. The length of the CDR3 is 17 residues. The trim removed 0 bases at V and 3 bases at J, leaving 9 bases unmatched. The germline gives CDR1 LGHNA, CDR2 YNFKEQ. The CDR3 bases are TGTGCCAGCAGCCAAGATCTCCAGCGGGAGATAGAAGAGACCCAGTACTTC. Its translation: CASSQDLQREIEETQYF.

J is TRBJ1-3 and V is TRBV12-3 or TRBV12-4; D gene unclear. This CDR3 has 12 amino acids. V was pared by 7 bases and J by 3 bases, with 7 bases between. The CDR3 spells CASTPGGNTIYF. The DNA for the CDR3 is TGTGCCAGCACTCCAGGTGGAAACACCATATATTTT.

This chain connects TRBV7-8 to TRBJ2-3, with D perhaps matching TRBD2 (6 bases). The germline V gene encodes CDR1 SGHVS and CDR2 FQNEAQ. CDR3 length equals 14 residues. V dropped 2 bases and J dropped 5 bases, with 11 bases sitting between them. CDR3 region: CASSLYRERDTQYF. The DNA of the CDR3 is TGTGCCAGCAGCTTATACCGGGAGAGAGATACGCAGTATTTT. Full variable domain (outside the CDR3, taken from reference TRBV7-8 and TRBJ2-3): GAGVSQSPRYKVAKRGQDVALRCDPISGHVSLFWYQQALGQGPEFLTYFQNEAQLDKSGLPSDRFFAERPEGSVSTLKIQRTQQEDSAVYLCASSLYRERDTQYFGPGTRLTVL.

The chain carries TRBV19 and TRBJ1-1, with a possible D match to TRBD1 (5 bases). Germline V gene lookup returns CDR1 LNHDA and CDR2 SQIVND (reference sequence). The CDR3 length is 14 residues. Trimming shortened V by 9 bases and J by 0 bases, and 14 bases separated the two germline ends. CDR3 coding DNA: TGTGCCAGCACAGACAGCCCCATGAACACTGAAGCTTTCTTT. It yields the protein CASTDSPMNTEAFF.

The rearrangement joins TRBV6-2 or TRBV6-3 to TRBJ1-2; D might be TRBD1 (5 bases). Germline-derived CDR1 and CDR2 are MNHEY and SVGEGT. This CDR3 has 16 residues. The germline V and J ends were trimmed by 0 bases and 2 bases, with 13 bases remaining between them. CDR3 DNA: TGTGCCAGCAGTTACTCAGGACATTCGACCAACTATGGCTACACCTTC. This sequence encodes CASSYSGHSTNYGYTF.